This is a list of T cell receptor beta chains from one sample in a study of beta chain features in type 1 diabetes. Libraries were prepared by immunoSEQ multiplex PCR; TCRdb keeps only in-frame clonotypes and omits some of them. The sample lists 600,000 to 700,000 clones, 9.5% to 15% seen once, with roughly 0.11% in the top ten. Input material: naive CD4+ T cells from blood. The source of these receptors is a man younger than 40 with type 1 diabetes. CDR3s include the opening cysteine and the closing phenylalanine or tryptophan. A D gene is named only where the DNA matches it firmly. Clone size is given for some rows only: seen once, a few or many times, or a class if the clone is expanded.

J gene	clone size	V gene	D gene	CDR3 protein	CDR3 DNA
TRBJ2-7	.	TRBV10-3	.	CAISAVLAYEQYF	TGTGCCATCAGTGCAGTTCTCGCGTACGAGCAGTACTTC
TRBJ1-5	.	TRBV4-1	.	CASSQVGSNQPQHF	TGCGCCAGCAGCCAAGTGGGAAGCAATCAGCCCCAGCATTTT
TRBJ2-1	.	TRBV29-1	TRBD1	CSAKTGARYNEQFF	TGCAGCGCCAAGACAGGGGCCCGCTACAATGAGCAGTTCTTC
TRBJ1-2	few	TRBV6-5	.	CASSDRINYGYTF	TGTGCCAGCAGCGACAGAATTAACTATGGCTACACCTTC
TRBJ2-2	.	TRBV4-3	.	CASSQDRGTANTGELFF	TGCGCCAGCAGCCAAGATAGAGGGACCGCGAACACCGGGGAGCTGTTTTTT
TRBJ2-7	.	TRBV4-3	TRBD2	CASSQISGGLYEQYF	TGCGCCAGCAGCCAAATTAGCGGGGGTTTGTACGAGCAGTACTTC
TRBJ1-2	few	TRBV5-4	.	CASSLAREQIYGYTF	TGTGCCAGCAGCTTGGCGAGGGAACAGATCTATGGCTACACCTTC
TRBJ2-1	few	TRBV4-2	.	CASSQVQLLTYNEQFF	TGTGCCAGCAGCCAAGTCCAACTTCTGACCTACAATGAGCAGTTCTTC
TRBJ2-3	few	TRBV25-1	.	CASSRASTDTQYF	TGTGCCAGCAGCCGGGCAAGCACAGATACGCAGTATTTT
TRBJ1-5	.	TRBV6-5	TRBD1	CASSLQGSSNQPQHF	TGTGCCAGCAGTTTACAGGGGTCTAGCAATCAGCCCCAGCATTTT
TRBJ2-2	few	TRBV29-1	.	CSAPAGTNTGELFF	TGCAGCGCCCCCGCGGGGACGAACACCGGGGAGCTGTTTTTT
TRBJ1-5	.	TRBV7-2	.	CASSLEGSSNQPQHF	TGTGCCAGCAGCTTAGAGGGGTCTAGCAATCAGCCCCAGCATTTT
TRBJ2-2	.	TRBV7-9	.	CASSLQGTITGELFF	TGTGCCAGCAGCTTACAGGGCACAATCACCGGGGAGCTGTTTTTT
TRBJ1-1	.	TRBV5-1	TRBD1	CASSVDRVGTEAFF	TGCGCCAGCAGCGTGGACAGGGTGGGAACTGAAGCTTTCTTT
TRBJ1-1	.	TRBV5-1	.	CASSLEGAEAFF	TGCGCCAGCAGCTTGGAGGGCGCTGAAGCTTTCTTT
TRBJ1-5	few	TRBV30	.	CAWSRDISNQPQHF	TGTGCCTGGAGTCGAGACATTAGCAATCAGCCCCAGCATTTT
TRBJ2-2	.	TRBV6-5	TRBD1	CASGDRGRTGELFF	TGTGCCAGCGGGGACAGGGGGCGTACCGGGGAGCTGTTTTTT
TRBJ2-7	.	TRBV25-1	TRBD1	CASRPTSGTGSYEQYF	TGTGCCAGCAGACCTACTTCAGGGACAGGGTCCTACGAGCAGTACTTC
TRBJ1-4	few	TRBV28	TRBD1	CASSSTGIANEKLFF	TGTGCCAGCAGCTCGACAGGGATAGCTAATGAAAAACTGTTTTTT
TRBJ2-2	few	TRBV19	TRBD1	CASSSRTGVGTGELFF	TGTGCCAGTAGTTCCAGGACAGGAGTAGGCACCGGGGAGCTGTTTTTT
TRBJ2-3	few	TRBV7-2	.	CASSQRYRERTDTQYF	TGTGCCAGCAGCCAGCGTTACAGGGAGAGAACAGATACGCAGTATTTT
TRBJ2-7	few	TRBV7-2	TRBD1	CASSLGQLLYEQYF	TGTGCCAGCAGCCTGGGACAGCTACTTTACGAGCAGTACTTC
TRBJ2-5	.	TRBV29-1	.	CSVESHSQETQYF	TGCAGCGTTGAATCACACAGCCAAGAGACCCAGTACTTC
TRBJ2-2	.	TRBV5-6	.	CASSPLGGADGELFF	TGTGCCAGCAGCCCCTTGGGGGGGGCCGACGGGGAGCTGTTTTTT
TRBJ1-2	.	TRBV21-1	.	CASSSRDRVSDGYTF	TGTGCCAGCAGCTCGCGGGACAGGGTTTCGGATGGCTACACCTTC
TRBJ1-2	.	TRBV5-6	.	CASSLLSGGYTF	TGTGCCAGCAGCTTGCTATCGGGTGGCTACACCTTC
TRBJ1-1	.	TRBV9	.	CASSVEEGSNTEAFF	TGTGCCAGCAGCGTAGAGGAGGGGTCGAACACTGAAGCTTTCTTT
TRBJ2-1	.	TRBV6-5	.	CASSYSGGISEQFF	TGTGCCAGCAGTTACTCGGGGGGAATCAGTGAGCAGTTCTTC
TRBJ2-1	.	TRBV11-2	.	CASSPHNEQFF	TGTGCCAGCAGCCCTCACAATGAGCAGTTCTTC
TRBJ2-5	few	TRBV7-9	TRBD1	CASSRGQGQETQYF	TGTGCCAGCAGCCGGGGACAGGGTCAAGAGACCCAGTACTTC
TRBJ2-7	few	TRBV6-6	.	CASSYGGQYEQYF	TGTGCCAGCAGTTACGGCGGGCAGTACGAGCAGTACTTC